The present T cell receptor (beta chain) was sequenced within a study of T cell repertoires in cytomegalovirus infection. For the study at large: Used in the study were CMV epitopes, some recently identified and HLA-C-restricted, others well-studied and HLA-B-restricted. Broader study findings: Clonotype analysis showed dominance of the ex vivo response by HLA-C-restricted CMV-specific TCR beta clonotypes. Identification of carriers of CMV plus the relevant HLA was performed using cumulative public TCR beta family frequency.

TCRdb redid the calling of the reads with MiXCR, one entry per CDR3 protein. The data hold 550,000 to 850,000 distinct CDR3 sequences, with roughly 33% observed a single time. A few counts support this clonotype. Its antigen remains unknown. The CDR3 is made up of 11 amino acids. Trimming removed 3 bases from V and 6 bases from J, with 6 bases in between. Germline lookup yields CDR1 SGHNT and CDR2 YYREEE (reference sequence). The receptor comes from a human donor in good health (CMV status not recorded). Some clones in this sample may be carry-over from other donors' samples. This sequence joins TRBV5-4 and TRBJ1-1; D is unclear. The sequencing used cultured PBMCs, collected from culture after CMV antigen stimulation. The CDR3: CASSSAAEAFF. The CDR3, as DNA: TGTGCCAGCAGCTCTGCGGCTGAAGCTTTCTTT.